A selection of T cell receptor beta chains follows, all from one sample in a study of T-cell reconstitution after alpha-beta-depleted transplantation in children. TCRdb recomputed calls from the PCR reads with MiXCR, one row per CDR3 protein. The data show about 200,000 distinct CDR3 sequences, about 7% seen once. The material sequenced was PBMCs, taken before TCRalphabeta/CD19-depleted stem cell transplant. Source of these receptors: a boy between 2 and 10 years old with acute lymphoblastic leukemia, due to receive a stem cell transplant. CDR3s include the opening cysteine and the closing phenylalanine or tryptophan. D genes are given only for firm matches. Rows give clone size only sometimes, using once, few, many, or a class for an expanded clone.

d_gene,v_gene,abundance,len,j_gene,CDR3nt,CDR3aa
TRBD1,TRBV6-5,many,15,TRBJ1-1,TGTGCCAGCAGTTACTCCCAGGGGGCAGCTGCCGGAGCTTTCTTT,CASSYSQGAAAGAFF
.,TRBV13,many,12,TRBJ2-1,TGTGCCAGCATCAGAGGAGGGGGTGAGCAGTTCTTC,CASIRGGGEQFF
.,TRBV6-6,.,13,TRBJ2-7,TGTGCCAGCAGGGACGCGGGTAGTGACGAGCAGTACTTC,CASRDAGSDEQYF
TRBD2,TRBV6-2/TRBV6-3,few,16,TRBJ2-1,TGTGCCAGCAGTCGGGGAGCGGGGGCGTCCTACAATGAGCAGTTCTTC,CASSRGAGASYNEQFF
.,TRBV5-1,many,14,TRBJ1-5,TGCGCCAGCAGCCTCGGGGGGTTGGGTCAGCCCCAGCATTTT,CASSLGGLGQPQHF
TRBD2,TRBV7-6,.,14,TRBJ2-7,TGTGCCATCAGCTCCTCCGGGGGGATTAACGAGCAGTACTTC,CAISSSGGINEQYF
.,TRBV3-1,many,14,TRBJ2-5,TGTGCCAGCAGCCAATGGGAGACGGGGGAGACCCAGTACTTC,CASSQWETGETQYF
TRBD2,TRBV20-1,many,13,TRBJ2-7,TGCAGTGCGCATCCGGGACTAGCGTCCGAGCAGTACTTC,CSAHPGLASEQYF
.,TRBV29-1,many,13,TRBJ2-3,TGCAGCGTCGCGGGCGACTGGGGAGATACGCAGTATTTT,CSVAGDWGDTQYF
TRBD1,TRBV6-1,.,16,TRBJ2-3,TGTGCCAGCAGTGATGAGGGGGCTAGATTTTCAGATACGCAGTATTTT,CASSDEGARFSDTQYF
.,TRBV20-1,many,13,TRBJ2-7,TGCAGTGCTAGAGGGGTGGGCACCTACGAGCAGTACTTC,CSARGVGTYEQYF
.,TRBV28,medium-sized,13,TRBJ1-3,TGTGCCAGCAGTGATACCTCTGGAAACACCATATATTTT,CASSDTSGNTIYF
.,TRBV27,few,11,TRBJ1-2,TGTGCCAGCAGTGGGGGGGGCGGCTACACCTTC,CASSGGGGYTF
TRBD2,TRBV20-1,few,15,TRBJ2-7,TGCAGTGCTGAAGGTAGGGTAGCGGGAGTGACAGAGCAGTACTTC,CSAEGRVAGVTEQYF
TRBD1,TRBV20-1,.,14,TRBJ2-1,TGCAGTGCTGAGTGGACAGGGCTCAATAATGAGCAGTTCTTC,CSAEWTGLNNEQFF
TRBD1,TRBV2,.,15,TRBJ1-5,TGTGCCAGCAGGCCCGAGACAGGGGTCAATCAGCCCCAGCATTTT,CASRPETGVNQPQHF
TRBD2,TRBV7-6,many,16,TRBJ2-3,TGTGCCAGCAGCTCTCTAGTGGCGGGAGGCACAGATACGCAGTATTTT,CASSSLVAGGTDTQYF
.,TRBV27,many,13,TRBJ2-7,TGTGCCAGCAGTTCTTCAGGGTCCTACGAGCAGTACTTC,CASSSSGSYEQYF
.,TRBV14,.,15,TRBJ2-1,TGTGCCAGCAGCCAACTAGAGCGCTCCTACAATGAGCAGTTCTTC,CASSQLERSYNEQFF
TRBD2,TRBV4-2,many,17,TRBJ2-3,TGTGCCAGCAGCCAAGAAACTAGCGCCTATAGCACAGATACGCAGTATTTT,CASSQETSAYSTDTQYF